Listed below are T cell receptor beta chains from one sample, sequenced in a study of T cell responses to AZD1222 COVID-19 vaccine. The protocol was immunoSEQ multiplex PCR, while the TCRdb copy is restricted to in-frame clones and leaves out a portion. This table holds approximately 190,000 clones, roughly 93% found once. The sample here was peripheral blood, taken on day 0 of AZD1222 vaccination. These receptors all come from an adult in good health. The CDR3 runs from the conserved cysteine through the conserved F or W. Each record gives: J gene, V gene, CDR3 protein.

TRBJ1-1	TRBV5-6	CASSLSGYLNTEAFF
TRBJ2-1	TRBV24-1	CATSDSPTTSDLNEQFF
TRBJ1-1	TRBV6-2/TRBV6-3	CASSYAGGFGNTEAFF
TRBJ2-7	TRBV25-1	CASSRSGAGYEQYF
TRBJ2-7	TRBV29-1	CSAAFGLGGLEQYF
TRBJ1-1	TRBV28	CAGTRQGLNTEAFF
TRBJ1-3	TRBV6-6	CASSSTGGGNTIYF
TRBJ1-3	TRBV9	CASSVVDGGSETFGNTIYF
TRBJ2-1	TRBV13	CASSSPGQGALEQFF
TRBJ2-3	TRBV15	CATSRDRVEMDTQYF
TRBJ1-5	TRBV7-9	CASSLGPNQPQHF
TRBJ2-1	TRBV11-2	CASSLDSGSYNEQFF
TRBJ2-6	TRBV19	CASSPPISGANVLTF
TRBJ2-7	TRBV24-1	CATSEGHSYEQYF
TRBJ1-4	TRBV4-3	CASSQDKGLVNEKLFF
TRBJ1-5	TRBV12-3/TRBV12-4	CASSASGEQPQHF
TRBJ2-1	TRBV24-1	CATSDPSGPYNEQFF
TRBJ2-1	TRBV13	CASSFVTTGIDNEQFF
TRBJ2-6	TRBV19	CASTTTPPPGANVLTF
TRBJ2-7	TRBV2	CASSEDRVDEQYF
TRBJ1-2	TRBV28	CASTRTADYGYTF
TRBJ1-2	TRBV15	CATSRSDRNYGYTF
TRBJ2-1	TRBV5-6	CASSLQGGTSGRALREQFF
TRBJ2-1	TRBV9	CASSVWTGADNEQFF
TRBJ2-5	TRBV7-3	CASSPRASETQYF
TRBJ2-3	TRBV9	CASSATTGSGADTQYF
TRBJ2-3	TRBV10-1	CASSERRGSTDTQYF
TRBJ2-7	TRBV11-2	CASSLDLPGPEQYF
TRBJ1-3	TRBV28	CASTHLGGNTIYF
TRBJ2-3	TRBV29-1	CSVDSDTQYF
TRBJ1-6	TRBV6-5	CASSPIGRDNSPLHF
TRBJ1-5	TRBV15	CATTLGGWNQPQHF
TRBJ2-5	TRBV6-5	CASSYAGAPETQYF
TRBJ1-2	TRBV12-3/TRBV12-4	CASSQLPGVGYTF
TRBJ2-7	TRBV5-8	CASTIGTGGESYEQYF
TRBJ2-2	TRBV7-9	CASSPPDTGELFF
TRBJ2-7	TRBV29-1	CSAPGTEAHEQYF
TRBJ2-2	TRBV5-1	CASSSEGDTAGELFF
TRBJ2-2	TRBV7-2	CASSLGATGAQSGELFF
TRBJ2-1	TRBV6-2/TRBV6-3	CASSYGAYNEQFF
TRBJ2-1	TRBV5-6	CASSSGGYEQFF